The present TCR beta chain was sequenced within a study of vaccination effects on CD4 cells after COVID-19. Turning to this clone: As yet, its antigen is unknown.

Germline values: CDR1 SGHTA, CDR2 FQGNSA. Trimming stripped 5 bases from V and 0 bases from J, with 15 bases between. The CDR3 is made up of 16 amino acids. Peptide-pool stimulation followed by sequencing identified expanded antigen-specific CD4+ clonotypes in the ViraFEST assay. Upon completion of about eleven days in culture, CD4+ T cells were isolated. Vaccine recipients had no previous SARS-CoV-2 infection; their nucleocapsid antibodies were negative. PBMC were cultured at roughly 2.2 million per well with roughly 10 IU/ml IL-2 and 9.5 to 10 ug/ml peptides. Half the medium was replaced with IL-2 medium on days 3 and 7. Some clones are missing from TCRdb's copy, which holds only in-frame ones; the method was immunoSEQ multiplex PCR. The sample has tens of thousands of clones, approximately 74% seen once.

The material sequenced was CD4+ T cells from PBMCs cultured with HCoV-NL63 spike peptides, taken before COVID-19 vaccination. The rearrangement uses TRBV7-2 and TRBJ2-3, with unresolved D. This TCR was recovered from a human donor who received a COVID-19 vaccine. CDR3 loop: CASSPQSTTSTDTQYF. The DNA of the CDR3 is TGTGCCAGCAGCCCTCAGTCGACAACTAGCACAGATACGCAGTATTTT.